This is a list of T cell receptor beta chains from one sample in a study of technical replicates of blood from several donors. The table came from immunoSEQ multiplex PCR; TCRdb's copy has only in-frame clones and leaves some out. The sample holds roughly 50,000 clones; roughly 95% are singletons and the top ten take about 3%. The source material was PBMCs. Receptors were obtained from a human donor in good health. Some clones in this sample may be carry-over from other donors' samples. Each CDR3 is given with its conserved first and last residue. A D gene is named only where the DNA matches it firmly. Only some rows state a clone size, as once, few, many or a class for expanded clones.

j_call cdr3_length d_call v_call clone_size cdr3_nt cdr3_aa
TRBJ1-2 15 TRBD1 TRBV2 NA TGTGCCAGTGCCGGGACAGGGGGGCCGAGGAATGGCTACACCTTC CASAGTGGPRNGYTF
TRBJ1-5 15 NA TRBV4-1 NA TGCGCCAGCAGCCAAGAACTGAGGGACTACCAGCCCCAGCATTTT CASSQELRDYQPQHF
TRBJ2-7 14 NA TRBV7-8 NA TGTGCCAGCAGCCATAGAAGGACAGATTACGAGCAGTACTTC CASSHRRTDYEQYF
TRBJ2-2 15 NA TRBV11-2 NA TGTGCCAGCAGCTTAGGGGGCTGGGGCACCGGGGAGCTGTTTTTT CASSLGGWGTGELFF
TRBJ1-4 15 NA TRBV5-1 NA TGCGCCAGCAGCTTGGCCCGGGGGGGGACTGAAAAACTGTTTTTT CASSLARGGTEKLFF
TRBJ2-1 16 TRBD2 TRBV4-3 few TGCGCCAGCAGCCCGGGACTAGCGGGCTCCTACAATGAGCAGTTCTTC CASSPGLAGSYNEQFF
TRBJ2-7 11 TRBD1 TRBV29-1 NA TGCAGCGTGACAGGGACCTACGAGCAGTACTTC CSVTGTYEQYF
TRBJ2-7 13 NA TRBV7-9 once TGTGCCAGCAGCCAATACAGAAACTACGAGCAGTACTTC CASSQYRNYEQYF
TRBJ1-1 13 TRBD1 TRBV7-3 NA TGTGCCAGCGGGAAACAGGGGGAGACTGAAGCTTTCTTT CASGKQGETEAFF
TRBJ1-5 16 NA TRBV30 NA TGTGCCTGGAGCGGGGGAGGGGCGCGTAGCAATCAGCCCCAGCATTTT CAWSGGGARSNQPQHF
TRBJ2-1 14 NA TRBV13 NA TGTGCCAGCAGCTTCGTTGGACTTCTACATGAGCAGTTCTTC CASSFVGLLHEQFF
TRBJ2-5 16 TRBD2 TRBV6-1 NA TGTGCCAGCAGTGGGGGGAGACTAGCGGGGCAAGAGACCCAGTACTTC CASSGGRLAGQETQYF
TRBJ1-4 13 NA TRBV9 NA TGTGCCAGCAGCGTAGGGCAAACGGGAAAACTGTTTTTT CASSVGQTGKLFF